This is a list of T cell receptor beta chains from one sample in a study of metastatic and nonmetastatic thyroid tumors. TCRdb re-analyzed the PCR reads using MiXCR. This sample has tens of thousands of clones, with around 24% found just once. The source material was tumor tissue. The receptors were gathered from a female donor with papillary thyroid cancer or a benign thyroid nodule (not recorded which). Some clones in this sample may be carry-over from other donors' samples. Each CDR3 is given without its conserved first and last residue.

v_gene	len	j_gene	CDR3aa
TRBV27	11	TRBJ1-6	ASKGTRSSPLH
TRBV5-4	14	TRBJ2-5	ASSPRPGAGVETQY
TRBV27	16	TRBJ2-2	ASSRGLAGGPVTGELF
TRBV11-3	11	TRBJ1-2	ASRLGTGDGYT
TRBV12-3/TRBV12-4	12	TRBJ2-5	ASRTGTSQEIQY
TRBV6-1	12	TRBJ2-5	ASRSREYQETQY
TRBV19	10	TRBJ1-4	ASSARVGKLF
TRBV20-1	10	TRBJ1-1	SARDLATEAF
TRBV28	14	TRBJ2-2	ASRPPGDSRGGELF
TRBV19	14	TRBJ1-3	ASSPPGPRSGNTIY
TRBV30	12	TRBJ1-5	AWSVRGDNQPQH
TRBV11-2	11	TRBJ2-7	ASSPGQAYEQY
TRBV6-1	12	TRBJ2-7	ASMDRLKVYQQY
TRBV7-7	13	TRBJ2-5	ASSLGRTKGETQY
TRBV6-1	14	TRBJ1-2	ASIETDRDFGYGYT
TRBV7-9	12	TRBJ1-4	ASSQGTTNEKLF
TRBV9	14	TRBJ2-3	ASSVEGVARTDTQY
TRBV30	14	TRBJ1-4	AWSVADGGGVGKLF
TRBV9	14	TRBJ1-2	ASSVGTNTGFYGYT
TRBV2	12	TRBJ2-3	ASTSSGQADTQY
TRBV6-1	11	TRBJ2-2	ASSHGLGGELF
TRBV14	14	TRBJ2-5	ASSQGGLGRGETQY
TRBV4-2	14	TRBJ2-2	ASSQDWRGGTGELF
TRBV19	12	TRBJ2-5	ASSHGDPQETQY
TRBV29-1	12	TRBJ2-2	SVLTGQVTGELF
TRBV20-1	12	TRBJ1-1	SARGDLSLAEAF